This T cell receptor beta chain was observed in a study of blood T cells in healthy people across ages. Whole-study findings and limits: Since the PBMCs were unsorted, naive and antigen-experienced cells could not be conclusively compared.

The germline V gene encodes CDR1 SGHTA and CDR2 FQGTGA. V gave up 5 bases and J gave up 11 bases; unmatched junction bases: 18. The CDR3 spans 17 residues. A second 7 to 11 cycle PCR used barcoded and J-beta primers. A tag from a template-switch adaptor with 12 random nucleotides marked each cDNA molecule. Researchers report that each sample yielded at least 3 million CDR3-containing paired-end reads. TCRdb fed the 5' RACE reads into MiXCR, producing one record per CDR3 protein. The table shows roughly 700,000 distinct CDR3 sequences, with roughly 49% occurring only once. For this clonotype: Its antigen is still unknown.

Healthy individuals of Caucasian origin from Russia, aged about 6 to 95, served as donors. This receptor was obtained from a woman in her fifties or sixties in good health. Sequencing used blood. The V and J genes are TRBV7-3 and TRBJ2-5, with 12 positions matching TRBD2. CDR3 sequence reads: CASSESSGLAGIYEQYF. CDR3 coding DNA: TGTGCCAGCAGCGAAAGCTCCGGACTAGCGGGAATCTATGAGCAGTACTTC. Full variable domain (remainder filled in from reference TRBV7-3 and TRBJ2-5): GAGVSQTPSNKVTEKGKYVELRCDPISGHTALYWYRQSLGQGPEFLIYFQGTGAADDSGLPNDRFFAVRPEGSVSTLKIQRTERGDSAVYLCASSESSGLAGIYEQYFGPGTRLLVL.